The 30 T cell receptor beta chains below come from one sample, sequenced in a study of blood T cell repertoires in COVID-19. Method: immunoSEQ multiplex PCR; TCRdb's copy keeps in-frame clones and lacks some. Of about 120,000 clones in the sample, 65% to 80% were seen once. Specimen: peripheral blood. The receptors derive from a man between 65 and 79 years old with acute or convalescent COVID-19.

The V and J genes are TRBV6-6 and TRBJ1-5, with D tentatively TRBD1 (5 bases). The CDR3 length is 16 residues. Germline values: CDR1 MNHNY, CDR2 SVGAGI (reference sequence). V was clipped by 2 bases and J by 1 base, with 12 bases between them. The CDR3 loop is CASSYRGEPSNQPQHF. CDR3 in DNA: TGTGCCAGCAGTTACAGGGGCGAACCGAGCAATCAGCCCCAGCATTTT.

The J gene is TRBJ1-2, the V gene TRBV6-2 or TRBV6-3; 11 nucleotides line up with TRBD1. Germline V gives CDR1 MNHEY, CDR2 SVGEGT. The junction had 1 base not matched to a gene; V was cut back by 4 bases and J by 6 bases. CDR3 length: 13 residues. In DNA form, the CDR3 reads TGTGCCAGCAGTTGGACAGGGGGCGATGGCTACACCTTC. Translation gives CASSWTGGDGYTF.

This chain links TRBV5-4 with TRBJ2-2; D not certain. CDR1 is SGHNT and CDR2 is YYREEE in the germline V gene (reference sequence). The CDR3 extends over 17 amino acids. The V end was cut by 0 bases, the J end by 0 bases, with 12 bases between. The CDR3 nucleotides are TGTGCCAGCAGCTTGGGAAAGAACGGAGCGAACACCGGGGAGCTGTTTTTT. Translation: CASSLGKNGANTGELFF.

This chain joins TRBV12-3 or TRBV12-4 and TRBJ1-3; D ambiguous. The germline V and J ends were trimmed by 5 bases and 7 bases, with 12 bases remaining between them. The CDR3 contains 13 residues. As DNA, the CDR3 is TGTGCCAGCAGTCCCCTCAGCGGGAACACCATATATTTT. It is translated as CASSPLSGNTIYF.

This chain connects TRBV21-1 to TRBJ1-2; the tabulated D call, TRBD1, remains unverified against the DNA. TRBV21-1 is reported as a pseudogene. The CDR3 is 14 amino acids. This chain's CDR3 is CASSERTGGNGYTF. As DNA, the CDR3 is TGTGCCAGCAGCGAGCGGACAGGGGGCAATGGCTACACCTTC.

This clone came up once. The rearrangement links TRBV28 to TRBJ2-5, with a weak D call TRBD1 (6 bases). The CDR3 length is 14 residues. Trimming shortened V by 7 bases and J by 9 bases, and 21 bases separated the two germline ends. Germline CDR1 reads MDHEN; CDR2 reads SYDVKM. CDR3 nucleotide sequence: TGTGCCAGCAAAAGCAGGGGTGAGCGTCGAGCCCAGTACTTC. Translated, it gives CASKSRGERRAQYF.

The chain links TRBV21-1 to TRBJ2-7; the D call TRBD1 from the table was never checked on the DNA. TRBV21-1 is a pseudogene. The CDR3 spans 13 residues. DNA for the CDR3: TGTGCCAGCAACTACCGACAGTTCCACGAGCAGTACTTC. Residues: CASNYRQFHEQYF.

This rearrangement joins TRBV4-1 to TRBJ2-6; D ambiguous. This CDR3 is built from 17 residues. Germline V gives CDR1 MGHRA, CDR2 YSYEKL. Trimming shortened V by 0 bases and J by 0 bases, and 9 bases separated the two germline ends. CDR3 region: CASSQDYRPSGANVLTF. The CDR3 DNA reads TGCGCCAGCAGCCAAGATTACAGACCCTCTGGGGCCAACGTCCTGACTTTC.

Comment on this clone: Other DNA sequences of this sample code for an identical CDR3. J is TRBJ2-5 and V is TRBV9; 8 nucleotides line up with TRBD2. The CDR3 covers 15 residues. CDR1 and CDR2 from the germline V gene are SGDLS and YYNGEE. The V segment lost 2 bases and the J segment 1 base; nucleotides outside the gene matches: 4. DNA of the CDR3: TGTGCCAGCAGCGTGGCGGGGGGCATCCAAGAGACCCAGTACTTC. Translated, it gives CASSVAGGIQETQYF.

V is TRBV3-1 (or the pseudogene TRBV3-2) and J is TRBJ1-6; 10 nucleotides align to TRBD1. CDR1 and CDR2 (germline): LGHDT, YNNKEL (reference sequence). V dropped 4 bases and J dropped 8; count of bases not matched to a gene: 5. The CDR3 has 15 amino acids. The CDR3 nucleotides are TGTGCCAGCAGCCGCCGACAGGGGGCTGATTCACCCCTCCACTTT. Its protein product is CASSRRQGADSPLHF.

The chain carries TRBV6-2 or TRBV6-3 and TRBJ2-1; possibly TRBD1 for D (6 bases). The CDR3 totals 13 residues. V lost 4 bases and J 4 bases, leaving 8 bases between the germline ends. Germline values: CDR1 MNHEY, CDR2 SVGEGT. The CDR3 is CASSLQGYNEQFF. CDR3 DNA: TGTGCCAGCAGTTTACAGGGTTACAATGAGCAGTTCTTC.

The chain carries TRBV9 and TRBJ1-1; D is undetermined. Germline CDR1 SGDLS, CDR2 YYNGEE. The CDR3 has 15 amino acids. V was clipped by 3 bases and J by 0 bases, with 12 bases between them. CDR3: CASSARERMNTEAFF. CDR3 nucleotides: TGTGCCAGCAGCGCTAGGGAGAGAATGAACACTGAAGCTTTCTTT.

The genes are TRBV6-5 and TRBJ2-7; 7 positions agree with TRBD2. Germline V gene data show CDR1 as MNHEY and CDR2 as SVGAGI. This CDR3 region has 15 residues. J gave up 2 bases and V 2 bases, and 6 bases lay outside the gene matches. The CDR3, as DNA: TGTGCCAGCAGTTACCCGGGGACTACCGCCTACGAGCAGTACTTC. Translation: CASSYPGTTAYEQYF.

The chain links TRBV5-8 to TRBJ1-4; 7 bases agree with TRBD1. This CDR3 comprises 17 residues. V shed 3 bases, J shed 7 bases, and the junction held 15 bases outside the gene matches. CDR1 is SGHTS, CDR2 YDEGEE, per germline. Here the CDR3 DNA reads TGTGCCAGCAGCTCGATGACCGCCAGGGGGGCATCTGAAAAACTGTTTTTT. It yields the protein CASSSMTARGASEKLFF.

This chain uses TRBV4-2 with TRBJ1-2; no clear D gene. Trimming cost V 0 bases and J 2 bases, with 13 bases left between them. From germline, CDR1 is LGHNA and CDR2 YNFKEQ. The CDR3 totals 16 residues. The CDR3 sequence is CASSQDEPGGNYGYTF. The CDR3 nucleotides are TGTGCCAGCAGCCAAGATGAGCCTGGCGGAAACTATGGCTACACCTTC.

The chain uses TRBV27 and TRBJ2-1; TRBD2 agrees at 13 bases. After removal of 6 bases from V and 4 bases from J, the junction contained 3 bases not matched to a gene. This CDR3 comprises 15 residues. The germline V gene encodes CDR1 MNHEY and CDR2 SMNVEV (reference sequence). The CDR3 DNA reads as TGTGCCAGCAGCGTGACTAGCGGGGGGTACAATGAGCAGTTCTTC. Translated: CASSVTSGGYNEQFF.

The chain combines TRBV7-9 with TRBJ1-2; D is unresolved. V lost 3 bases and J 6 bases, leaving 14 bases between the germline ends. In germline, CDR1 is SEHNR, CDR2 FQNEAQ (reference sequence). The CDR3 totals 14 residues. The CDR3 reads CASSFVGPGNGYTF. As DNA, the CDR3 is TGTGCCAGCAGCTTCGTAGGGCCGGGGAATGGCTACACCTTC.

V and J are TRBV30 and TRBJ1-3, with TRBD1 matching over 9 bases. V lost 8 bases, J lost 1 base, and 6 bases stayed unmatched. CDR1 is GTSNPN and CDR2 is SVGIG in the germline V gene (reference sequence). The CDR3 runs to 14 residues. The chain's CDR3 is CATGQGISGNTIYF. In nucleotides, the CDR3 is TGTGCCACGGGACAGGGAATATCTGGAAACACCATATATTTT. The full variable domain, with the rest looked up from reference TRBV30 and TRBJ1-3, is SQTIHQWPATLVQPVGSPLSLECTVEGTSNPNLYWYRQAAGRGLQLLFYSVGIGQISSEVPQNLSASRPQDRQFILSSKKLLLSDSGFYLCATGQGISGNTIYFGEGSWLTVV.

The chain couples TRBV5-1 to TRBJ1-1, with TRBD1 as a possible D gene (6 bases). Trimming stripped 0 bases from V and 1 base from J, with 10 bases between. Germline V gives CDR1 SGHRS, CDR2 YFSETQ. The CDR3 runs to 15 residues. CDR3: CASSLAGGKNTEAFF. DNA for the CDR3: TGCGCCAGCAGCTTGGCTGGGGGCAAGAACACTGAAGCTTTCTTT.

The chain has TRBV19 and TRBJ1-1; D call uncertain. This CDR3 spans 15 amino acids. V was trimmed by 1 base and J by 6 bases, leaving 15 bases between them. Germline CDR1 is LNHDA and CDR2 is SQIVND (reference sequence). The CDR3 reads CASSIVAYGISEAFF. The CDR3 nucleotides are TGTGCCAGTAGTATAGTTGCTTACGGGATTTCTGAAGCTTTCTTT. Full variable domain (missing parts from reference TRBV19 and TRBJ1-1): DGGITQSPKYLFRKEGQNVTLSCEQNLNHDAMYWYRQDPGQGLRLIYYSQIVNDFQKGDIAEGYSVSREKKESFPLTVTSAQKNPTAFYLCASSIVAYGISEAFFGQGTRLTVV.

This clone was observed a handful of times. The chain couples TRBV12-3 or TRBV12-4 to TRBJ1-2, with D hard to call. Trimming removed 1 base from V and 4 bases from J, with 4 bases in between. The CDR3 sequence is 12 residues long. The CDR3 DNA is TGTGCCAGCAGTTTAGTGCGCTATGGCTACACCTTC. It is translated as CASSLVRYGYTF.

J is TRBJ2-6 and V is TRBV30; maybe TRBD2 (7 bases). The CDR3 has 17 amino acids. V lost 2 bases and J lost 0, with 14 bases in between. The germline CDR1 and CDR2 sequences are GTSNPN and SVGIG (reference sequence). The CDR3 region has the DNA TGTGCCTGGAGTAAGGAGGGGGGGGTCTCTGGGGCCAACGTCCTGACTTTC. Residues: CAWSKEGGVSGANVLTF.

The J gene is TRBJ1-6, the V gene TRBV9; D is uncertain. The V end was cut by 0 bases, the J end by 11 bases, with 9 bases between. The CDR3 totals 13 residues. Germline V lookup: CDR1 SGDLS, CDR2 YYNGEE. The DNA of the CDR3 is TGTGCCAGCAGCGTAGAAGGAGTTCCACCCCTCCACTTT. This gives the protein CASSVEGVPPLHF.

This chain links TRBV6-2 or TRBV6-3 with TRBJ1-6; 7 bases map to TRBD1. In germline, CDR1 is MNHEY, CDR2 SVGEGT. The CDR3 has 22 amino acids. The trim removed 7 bases at V and 10 bases at J, leaving 34 bases unmatched. CDR3 sequence: CASNPWGIIYSGQRGKGSPLHF. CDR3 DNA: TGTGCCAGCAACCCCTGGGGGATAATATATTCGGGACAGAGGGGGAAAGGGTCACCCCTCCACTTT.

The chain has TRBV29-1 and TRBJ2-1; 10 nucleotides line up with TRBD1. The CDR3 totals 14 residues. Germline V gene data show CDR1 as SQVTM and CDR2 as ANQGSEA. V was clipped by 4 bases and J by 2 bases; unmatched bases: 2. The CDR3 bases are TGCAGCGTTGCCGACAGGGGGCCCTACAATGAGCAGTTCTTC. It is translated as CSVADRGPYNEQFF.

V and J are TRBV6-5 and TRBJ2-7, with 7 bases that match TRBD1. With 2 bases clipped from V and 2 bases from J, the junction kept 6 bases outside the gene matches. Germline V gene lookup returns CDR1 MNHEY and CDR2 SVGAGI. The CDR3 runs to 15 residues. CDR3 loop: CASSYRGTDPYEQYF. CDR3 coding DNA: TGTGCCAGCAGTTACCGTGGGACAGATCCCTACGAGCAGTACTTC.

This chain links TRBV6-5 with TRBJ1-4, with a weak D call TRBD1 (5 bases). The J call could be wrong; TRBJ2-2 is a better fit for the DNA end. Per germline, CDR1 MNHEY and CDR2 SVGAGI. The CDR3 covers 14 residues. The chain's CDR3 is CASSYSQGPQELFF. The CDR3, as DNA: TGTGCCAGCAGTTACTCCCAGGGTCCACAGGAGCTGTTTTTT.

The chain joins TRBV7-9 to TRBJ1-2; D not certain. Germline V gene sequence: CDR1 SEHNR, CDR2 FQNEAQ (reference sequence). V lost 2 bases to trimming and J lost 8 bases, with 15 bases between them. CDR3 length equals 14 residues. Written as DNA, the CDR3 is TGTGCCAGCAGCTTAAACCAGGCTCCTCGAGGCTACACCTTC. Protein sequence: CASSLNQAPRGYTF.

This clone occurred a few times. The chain employs TRBV19 and TRBJ1-2; the match to TRBD1 covers 8 bases. Germline CDR1 LNHDA, CDR2 SQIVND (reference sequence). This CDR3 contains 15 residues. The V and J ends lost 6 bases and 4 bases, in that order; junction bases with no gene match: 10. The chain's CDR3 is CASRDRVRASYGYTF. The CDR3 DNA reads as TGTGCCAGTAGGGACAGGGTCCGAGCTAGCTATGGCTACACCTTC.

V is TRBV2 and J is TRBJ2-5; 12 nucleotides agree with TRBD2. From germline, CDR1 is SNHLY and CDR2 FYNNEI. J was trimmed by 2 bases and V by 6 bases; bases with no gene match: 4. The CDR3 has 15 residues. As DNA, the CDR3 is TGTGCCAGCAGGGCGACTAGCGGGGGTCAAGAGACCCAGTACTTC. This translates into CASRATSGGQETQYF.